A selection of T cell receptor beta chains follows, all from one sample in a study of chemoradiotherapy in HPV16-positive cancers. The data were produced by immunoSEQ multiplex PCR, yet TCRdb's version contains in-frame clones alone and is incomplete. The sample contains 9,500 to 15,000 clones, approximately 86% of which appear only once. This specimen was blood, taken from a patient who underwent chemoradiotherapy. The receptors stem from a human donor with HPV-associated anogenital cancer. Both conserved end residues are part of each CDR3. Each record gives: J gene, CDR3 length, D gene, V gene, clone size, CDR3 DNA, CDR3 protein. The D gene is left open where the match is weak. Expanded clones get a size class; other rows say once, few or many, or leave the size out.

TRBJ1-6,14,TRBD1,TRBV2,.,TGTGCCAGCAGTGAGGGACAGCTCAATTCACCCCTCCACTTT,CASSEGQLNSPLHF
TRBJ1-2,14,.,TRBV9,.,TGTGCCAGCAGCCCGCCCTGGGGGAGGGGAGGCTACACCTTC,CASSPPWGRGGYTF
TRBJ2-3,13,.,TRBV7-9,.,TGTGCCAGCAGCCCCCGGGGACCGGATACGCAGTATTTT,CASSPRGPDTQYF
TRBJ2-7,14,.,TRBV5-6,.,TGTGCCAGCAGCTTGGGTGCATCCCTCTACGAGCAGTACTTC,CASSLGASLYEQYF
TRBJ1-2,15,.,TRBV9,.,TGTGCCAGCAGCGTAGGGACCCTTCCGAACTATGGCTACACCTTC,CASSVGTLPNYGYTF
TRBJ1-1,17,.,TRBV7-9,.,TGTGCCAGCAGCTTAGGGGGGACGGGAAATATGAACACTGAAGCTTTCTTT,CASSLGGTGNMNTEAFF
TRBJ1-1,14,.,TRBV5-6,.,TGTGCCAGCAGCTTGGGACAGGCGAACACTGAAGCTTTCTTT,CASSLGQANTEAFF
TRBJ1-2,14,.,TRBV6-1,few,TGTGCCAGCAGTGATACCTTGCGGATAGATGGCTACACCTTC,CASSDTLRIDGYTF
TRBJ2-5,14,.,TRBV7-9,once,TGTGCCAGCAGCCTACGGACAGCCAAAGAGACCCAGTACTTC,CASSLRTAKETQYF
TRBJ1-4,17,TRBD1,TRBV15,.,TGTGCCACCAGCAGAGATATTGCAGGGACAGCTAATGAAAAACTGTTTTTT,CATSRDIAGTANEKLFF
TRBJ1-1,13,.,TRBV27,.,TGTGCCAGCAGTTTATACAGGAGCACTGAAGCTTTCTTT,CASSLYRSTEAFF
TRBJ1-2,14,TRBD1,TRBV5-8,.,TGTGCCAGCAGCTCAATCGGGACAGGGACTGGCTACACCTTC,CASSSIGTGTGYTF
TRBJ1-2,13,.,TRBV6-5,.,TGTGCCAGCAGCCTCTCGGGGACAAATGGCTACACCTTC,CASSLSGTNGYTF
TRBJ2-7,15,.,TRBV21-1,.,TGTGCCAGCAGAGACCACAGGACTAGCGACGACGAGCAGTACTTC,CASRDHRTSDDEQYF
TRBJ2-5,13,TRBD2,TRBV28,.,TGTGCCAGCAGTTTATCCCGGGAGGGTACCCAGTACTTC,CASSLSREGTQYF
TRBJ1-4,15,.,TRBV28,.,TGTGCCAGCAGTTTTCGGGGGCGCAATACAGAAAAACTGTTTTTT,CASSFRGRNTEKLFF
TRBJ1-1,12,.,TRBV5-8,once,TGTGCCAGCAAGTCCCAGGCCCTTGCAGCTTTCTTT,CASKSQALAAFF
TRBJ1-5,13,.,TRBV7-2,.,TGTGCCAGCAGCTTAAGGAGAGAAACGCCCCAGCATTTT,CASSLRRETPQHF
TRBJ1-5,13,.,TRBV18,few,TGTGCCAGCTCACCCGACGGTAATCAGCCCCAGCATTTT,CASSPDGNQPQHF
TRBJ1-5,16,.,TRBV6-1,.,TGTGCCAGCAGTGATTCGGCAGTCGGGGTCAATCAGCCCCAGCATTTT,CASSDSAVGVNQPQHF
TRBJ2-5,14,TRBD1,TRBV18,.,TGTGCCAGCTCACCAGGGACAGAGGAAGAGACCCAGTACTTC,CASSPGTEEETQYF
TRBJ2-4,14,.,TRBV18,.,TGTGCCAGCTCACCGGGGCAGGGCGGGAACATTCAGTACTTC,CASSPGQGGNIQYF
TRBJ1-5,17,TRBD1,TRBV2,.,TGTGCCAGCAGGGGGAAAACGTCGGACAGGGTAAATCAGCCCCAGCATTTT,CASRGKTSDRVNQPQHF
TRBJ1-1,16,.,TRBV4-1,.,TGCGCCAGCAGCCAAGATCGGTACAGTATGAACACTGAAGCTTTCTTT,CASSQDRYSMNTEAFF
TRBJ1-4,11,.,TRBV2,.,TGTGCCAGCAGTCTCAGGGGATCGCTGTTTTTT,CASSLRGSLFF
TRBJ2-4,14,TRBD2,TRBV19,few,TGTGCCAGTAGTATAGCGGGGGGGCCCAACATTCAGTACTTC,CASSIAGGPNIQYF
TRBJ1-4,13,TRBD1,TRBV5-1,.,TGCGCCAGCAGCGACGGGACAGGGAAGGAACTGTTTTTT,CASSDGTGKELFF
TRBJ2-5,18,TRBD2,TRBV2,.,TGTGCCAGCAGTGACCTAAGGGCTAGCGGGGGGAATAAAGAGACCCAGTACTTC,CASSDLRASGGNKETQYF
TRBJ2-5,11,.,TRBV5-1,.,TGCGCCAGCAGCTTTGATGAGACCCAGTACTTC,CASSFDETQYF
TRBJ1-2,15,TRBD1,TRBV5-4,.,TGTGCCAGCAGCCCTAGGACAGGGTGGAACTATGGCTACACCTTC,CASSPRTGWNYGYTF
TRBJ2-7,18,TRBD2,TRBV2,.,TGTGCCAGCAGTGACGGTTGGGCTAGCGGGGGGACAACCTACGAGCAGTACTTC,CASSDGWASGGTTYEQYF
TRBJ2-2,17,.,TRBV14,few,TGTGCCAGCAGCCAAGCCGACGTGGGTCGTAGAACCGGGGAGCTGTTTTTT,CASSQADVGRRTGELFF
TRBJ2-7,14,.,TRBV7-8,.,TGTGCCAGCAGCTTAGGGGGACTCGCGTACGAGCAGTACTTC,CASSLGGLAYEQYF
TRBJ1-1,14,.,TRBV11-3,.,TGTGCCAGCAGCGTTGGAGGTGTCGTCACTGAAGCTTTCTTT,CASSVGGVVTEAFF
TRBJ1-3,18,TRBD1,TRBV7-2,.,TGTGCCAGCAGCCCCCCCCCACGACAGGGGGCGTGGGGAAACACCATATATTTT,CASSPPPRQGAWGNTIYF
TRBJ2-5,13,.,TRBV19,.,TGTGCCAGTAGTATTGCCCAAAAAGAGACCCAGTACTTC,CASSIAQKETQYF
TRBJ1-2,17,.,TRBV5-4,.,TGTGCCAGCAGCTTGGCCCGCGGCGTAGGGAGGGTTTATGGCTACACCTTC,CASSLARGVGRVYGYTF
TRBJ2-1,17,TRBD1,TRBV2,once,TGTGCCAGCACCTGGGGGGCAGGGACAGGCTCCTACAATGAGCAGTTCTTC,CASTWGAGTGSYNEQFF
TRBJ1-2,15,.,TRBV27,.,TGTGCCAGCAGTCCAGGTCGGGGAGAGGTGGGAAGCTACACCTTC,CASSPGRGEVGSYTF
TRBJ2-3,16,TRBD2,TRBV30,.,TGTGCCTGGAGTGTCCCTAGCGGGGGGCGGGCAGATACGCAGTATTTT,CAWSVPSGGRADTQYF
TRBJ2-1,16,TRBD1,TRBV15,.,TGTGCCACCAGCAGAGAAAGCGGACAGGGGGCCAATGAGCAGTTCTTC,CATSRESGQGANEQFF
TRBJ2-7,16,.,TRBV7-2,.,TGTGCCAGCAGCCTATGGGGCACCAGGGGTCAGGAAGAGCAGTACTTC,CASSLWGTRGQEEQYF
TRBJ1-2,15,.,TRBV11-2,.,TGTGCCAGCAGCTCCTACGGGGCAGGGCCCTATGGCTACACCTTC,CASSSYGAGPYGYTF
TRBJ2-3,14,.,TRBV12-1,.,TGTGCCAGCAGCTTTAGAAGCCGGAACAATACGCAGTATTTT,CASSFRSRNNTQYF
TRBJ2-4,16,.,TRBV5-5,.,TGTGCCAGCAGCTTCGCGGAACGGACTGGCAAAAACATTCAGTACTTC,CASSFAERTGKNIQYF